The 6 T cell receptor beta chains below come from one sample, sequenced in a study of neurological immune-mediated disorders. Each CDR3 protein gets one entry after TCRdb re-called the 5' RACE reads with MiXCR. The sample contains about 62,000 distinct CDR3 sequences, less than 6% of which appear only once. Sequencing was done on a sample of PBMCs. These receptors were collected from a woman aged 50 to 60 with multiple sclerosis.

This clonotype was observed at least ten times. This chain connects TRBV10-3 to TRBJ1-1; no reliable D call. The CDR3 covers 13 residues. Per the germline V gene, CDR1 is ENHRY and CDR2 is SYGVKD. V was pared by 2 bases and J by 12 bases, with 16 bases between. The CDR3 nucleotides are TGTGCCATCAGTGAGCCGGACCGGGTCGGGACTTTCTTT. Its protein is CAISEPDRVGTFF.

This clonotype was seen ten or more times. The chain couples TRBV29-1 to TRBJ2-3, with TRBD1 matching over 8 bases. Per germline, CDR1 SQVTM and CDR2 ANQGSEA. V trimming: 4 bases; J trimming: 3 bases; junction bases outside the gene matches: 3. The CDR3 spans 13 residues. The CDR3 spells CSVGGQVTDTQYF. The CDR3 DNA is TGCAGCGTTGGGGGACAGGTAACAGATACGCAGTATTTT.

This clonotype appeared a few times. This CDR3 is CASSLGRANNEQFF. In nucleotides, the CDR3 is TGTGCCAGCAGCTTAGGTAGGGCCAACAATGAGCAGTTCTTC. The chain joins TRBV11-3 to TRBJ2-1; D unresolved. The CDR3 is 14 amino acids. The germline V gene encodes CDR1 SGHNT and CDR2 YENEEA. V was cut by 1 base and J by 5 bases, with 9 bases left in between.

This clonotype was counted at least ten times. This CDR3 is CSAGGTYEQFF. CDR3 DNA: TGCAGTGCCGGGGGCACGTATGAGCAGTTCTTC. The J gene is TRBJ2-1, the V gene TRBV20-1; D assignment may be TRBD1 or TRBD2 (6 bases each). Trimming shortened V by 6 bases and J by 8 bases, and 11 bases separated the two germline ends. The CDR3 totals 11 residues. Germline assignment: CDR1 DFQATT and CDR2 SNEGSKA (reference sequence).

As concerns this clonotype: In this CDR3 the conserved last residue, phenylalanine or tryptophan, is missing, so a read error is likely. The genes are TRBV28 and TRBJ1-4; TRBD1 aligns across 8 bases. J gave up 9 bases and V 10 bases, and 13 bases lay outside the gene matches. Germline V gene data show CDR1 as MDHEN and CDR2 as SYDVKM. CDR3 size: 14 residues. CDR3 residues: CATEVGQGVQKLFN. Written as DNA, the CDR3 is TGTGCCACCGAGGTAGGACAGGGAGTTCAAAAACTGTTTAAT.

This clonotype was picked up many times. The chain carries TRBV5-1 and TRBJ1-5; no reliable D call. The CDR3 sequence is 13 residues long. The germline gives CDR1 SGHRS, CDR2 YFSETQ. V lost 4 bases to trimming and J lost 3 bases, with 8 bases between them. The CDR3 coding sequence is TGCGCCAGCAGCGTCGGAAACAATCAGCCCCAGCATTTT. Translated, it gives CASSVGNNQPQHF.